This T cell receptor beta chain was sequenced in a study of T-cell reconstitution after alpha-beta-depleted transplantation in children. Researchers prepared the TCRbeta library using unique molecular identifiers, the study reports. TCRdb independently ran MiXCR on the PCR reads; one entry per CDR3 protein. Here the sample spans 200,000 to 250,000 distinct CDR3 sequences, 7.5% to 9.5% being singletons. This CDR3 is 14 amino acids long. Trimming took 1 base from V and 6 from J; bases not matched to a gene: 6. From germline, CDR1 is SGHAT and CDR2 FQNNGV. The study's findings and limits: It was newly produced T cells that mostly accounted for T-cell counts and diversity one year after transplant.

There are a few counts of this clonotype. Antigen: not known. The chain carries TRBV11-2 and TRBJ2-7, with 7 bases matching TRBD1. Sequenced here: PBMCs, mostly from graft donor cells, sampled 360 days after TCRalphabeta/CD19-depleted stem cell transplant. This sequence originates from a male patient between 2 and 9 years old who had a stem cell transplant for acute myeloid leukemia, so the T cells may come from the graft donor. CDR3 in amino acids: CASSLAQGFTEQYF. The CDR3 nucleotides are TGTGCCAGCAGCTTAGCACAGGGGTTCACCGAGCAGTACTTC.